These 8 T cell receptor beta chains share one sample of origin, sequenced in a study of T cells in Graves' hyperthyroidism and ophthalmopathy. The investigators amplified TCR beta CDR3 regions from RNA transcripts. RT-PCR in the first round (using the HTBI primer set) targeted the TCR CDR3. TCRdb itself ran the multiplex PCR reads through MiXCR, one entry per CDR3 protein. Altogether 280,000 or so distinct CDR3 sequences are present, roughly 15% being singletons, with the ten largest covering around 30%. Sequenced sample: blood. These receptors all stem from a woman in her forties or fifties with Graves' hyperthyroidism that later progressed to Graves' ophthalmopathy.

There are many counts of this clonotype. The V call is TRBV27, the J call TRBJ2-3; possibly TRBD1 for D (6 bases). Trimming cost V 5 bases and J 6 bases, with 18 bases left between them. The CDR3 loop spans 15 amino acids. Germline loops: CDR1 MNHEY, CDR2 SMNVEV (reference sequence). The CDR3 region is CASSTPGTFLDTQYF. The CDR3, as DNA: TGTGCCAGCAGTACCCCTGGGACATTTTTGGATACGCAGTATTTT.

This sequence joins TRBV18 and TRBJ1-6; D uncertain. In germline, CDR1 is KGHSH, CDR2 LQKENI. The length of the CDR3 is 15 residues. The V end was cut by 6 bases, the J end by 7 bases, with 16 bases between. This CDR3 is CASSGVTRGNSPLHF. CDR3 in DNA: TGTGCCAGCTCCGGGGTTACCCGAGGGAATTCACCCCTCCACTTT.

J is TRBJ2-1 and V is TRBV4-1; either TRBD1 or TRBD2 may fit D (7 bases each). CDR1 and CDR2 from the germline V gene are MGHRA and YSYEKL. V was shortened by 0 bases and J by 0 bases, with 15 bases between the two germline ends. The CDR3 totals 18 residues. The CDR3 protein is CASSQDRGGGSSYNEQFF. As DNA, the CDR3 is TGCGCCAGCAGCCAAGATCGAGGGGGCGGGAGCTCCTACAATGAGCAGTTCTTC.

The chain combines TRBV7-9 with TRBJ1-3, with D perhaps matching TRBD1 (6 bases). Germline loops: CDR1 SEHNR, CDR2 FQNEAQ (reference sequence). CDR3 length: 15 amino acids. Trimming took 2 bases from V and 5 from J, leaving 13 bases between them. The CDR3 loop is CASSLLGADRNTIYF. CDR3 nucleotide sequence: TGTGCCAGCAGCTTATTGGGGGCCGACAGAAACACCATATATTTT.

This clonotype was seen a few times. The V and J genes are TRBV28 and TRBJ1-1; no definite D call. The CDR3 loop spans 12 amino acids. The germline V gene has CDR1 MDHEN and CDR2 SYDVKM. V was pared by 8 bases and J by 2 bases, with 9 bases between. As DNA, the CDR3 is TGTGCCAGCGGGGAGGCCAACACTGAAGCTTTCTTT. It specifies CASGEANTEAFF.

This clonotype has at least ten counts. This chain connects TRBV11-3 to TRBJ2-1; D not certain. The CDR3 is 13 residues long. The germline V gene encodes CDR1 SGHNT and CDR2 YENEEA. V was cut by 4 bases and J by 9 bases, with 13 bases left in between. The DNA of the CDR3 is TGTGCCAGCAGCTCAGCTGGGTTGGGTGAGCAGTTCTTC. This codes for CASSSAGLGEQFF.

The genes are TRBV12-3 or TRBV12-4 and TRBJ1-2, with D unclear. The CDR3 totals 14 residues. V shed 6 bases and J shed 8 bases, with 19 bases lying between them. The CDR3 DNA reads as TGTGCCAGCAGACCCTCGGGAGGGCTTTGGGGCTACACCTTC. It encodes CASRPSGGLWGYTF.

Concerning this clonotype: Being one base from a much bigger clone, this may be a read error. The chain carries TRBV11-1 and TRBJ2-1; D not certain. The CDR3 is made up of 16 amino acids. Germline V CDR1 and CDR2: SGHAT, FQDESV (reference sequence). V gave up 2 bases and J gave up 0 bases, with 11 bases separating them. CDR3 in DNA: TGTGCCAGCAGCTTACCGACGGCTAGCTCCTACAATGAGCAGTTCTTC. It specifies CASSLPTASSYNEQFF.